These T cell receptor beta chains were read from a single sample in a study of radiotherapy plus CTLA-4 blockade in lung cancer. Produced via immunoSEQ multiplex PCR; TCRdb's table is partial and in-frame only. The sample gives about 77,000 clones, roughly 80% of which show up once; 9.5% to 10% is in the top ten. The sample here was peripheral blood, taken from a patient treated with radiotherapy plus ipilimumab. The receptors were sampled from a human donor with non-small cell lung cancer whose response to radiotherapy plus ipilimumab could not be evaluated. CDR3s include the opening cysteine and the closing phenylalanine or tryptophan. The order of the fields is CDR3 DNA, CDR3 protein, J gene, V gene, D gene, CDR3 length, clone size. The D gene is left open where the match is weak. Clone size, where shown, is once, few, many, or a class for clones that have expanded.

CDR3nt: TGCGCCAGCAGCGACACTAGCGCACTGGAGTCCCAGTACTTC; CDR3aa: CASSDTSALESQYF; j_gene: TRBJ2-5; v_gene: TRBV4-1; d_gene: TRBD2; len: 14; abundance: once
CDR3nt: TGTGCCAGCAGCCGGGACTCGCAAGAGACCCAGTACTTC; CDR3aa: CASSRDSQETQYF; j_gene: TRBJ2-5; v_gene: TRBV7-3; d_gene: -; len: 13; abundance: -
CDR3nt: TGCGCCAGCAGCCAGGCGTTAGCGGGGGGCCTTAGCTCCTACGAGCAGTACTTC; CDR3aa: CASSQALAGGLSSYEQYF; j_gene: TRBJ2-7; v_gene: TRBV7-9; d_gene: TRBD2; len: 18; abundance: -
CDR3nt: TGTGCCTGGAGAACAGGTTGGACTGAAGCTTTCTTT; CDR3aa: CAWRTGWTEAFF; j_gene: TRBJ1-1; v_gene: TRBV30; d_gene: -; len: 12; abundance: -
CDR3nt: TGTGCCAGCAGCTTATACTCTAGGGGGCAGGGATCCTACGAGCAGTACTTC; CDR3aa: CASSLYSRGQGSYEQYF; j_gene: TRBJ2-7; v_gene: TRBV7-2; d_gene: TRBD1; len: 17; abundance: once
CDR3nt: TGCGCCAGCAGCTTGTCTAGCGGGAGCCAAGAGACCCAGTACTTC; CDR3aa: CASSLSSGSQETQYF; j_gene: TRBJ2-5; v_gene: TRBV5-1; d_gene: TRBD2; len: 15; abundance: -
CDR3nt: TGTGCCAGCAGCCCTTCCCCGGGACAGGGTGCCTACGAGCAGTACTTC; CDR3aa: CASSPSPGQGAYEQYF; j_gene: TRBJ2-7; v_gene: TRBV9; d_gene: TRBD1; len: 16; abundance: -
CDR3nt: TGTGCCAGCAGCGTAGGCGGGGGCCCCACTGAAGCTTTCTTT; CDR3aa: CASSVGGGPTEAFF; j_gene: TRBJ1-1; v_gene: TRBV9; d_gene: -; len: 14; abundance: -
CDR3nt: TGTGCCAGCGTCAGGGGCTTGAACACTGAAGCTTTCTTT; CDR3aa: CASVRGLNTEAFF; j_gene: TRBJ1-1; v_gene: TRBV18; d_gene: -; len: 13; abundance: -
CDR3nt: TGTGCCAGCAGCTCCGACAGGGGGCATGTAGATACGCAGTATTTT; CDR3aa: CASSSDRGHVDTQYF; j_gene: TRBJ2-3; v_gene: TRBV11-2; d_gene: TRBD1; len: 15; abundance: -
CDR3nt: TGCGCCAGCAGGGAGACGGGGGAACGACAGCCCCAGCATTTT; CDR3aa: CASRETGERQPQHF; j_gene: TRBJ1-5; v_gene: TRBV10-2; d_gene: -; len: 14; abundance: once
CDR3nt: TGTGCCAGCAGTATCGGCGGGGCCTACGAGCAGTACTTC; CDR3aa: CASSIGGAYEQYF; j_gene: TRBJ2-7; v_gene: TRBV6-5; d_gene: -; len: 13; abundance: once
CDR3nt: TGCGCCAGCAGCTTAGGGGATAGGGGACAGCAAGAGACCCAGTACTTC; CDR3aa: CASSLGDRGQQETQYF; j_gene: TRBJ2-5; v_gene: TRBV5-1; d_gene: TRBD1; len: 16; abundance: -
CDR3nt: TGTGCCAGCTCCTTGGGCATGGATGAAGCTTTCTTT; CDR3aa: CASSLGMDEAFF; j_gene: TRBJ1-1; v_gene: TRBV7-9; d_gene: -; len: 12; abundance: few
CDR3nt: TGTGCCAGCAGCAATGCAGGGGGCGCACATGGCTACACCTTC; CDR3aa: CASSNAGGAHGYTF; j_gene: TRBJ1-2; v_gene: TRBV6-6; d_gene: TRBD1; len: 14; abundance: few
CDR3nt: TGTGCCAGCAGCTCAGATTCTACCGCGTACGAGCAGTACTTC; CDR3aa: CASSSDSTAYEQYF; j_gene: TRBJ2-7; v_gene: TRBV11-2; d_gene: -; len: 14; abundance: -
CDR3nt: TGTGCCACCAGCGCAGCCCTGGGACAGAAGAATCAGCCCCAGCATTTT; CDR3aa: CATSAALGQKNQPQHF; j_gene: TRBJ1-5; v_gene: TRBV15; d_gene: TRBD1; len: 16; abundance: many
CDR3nt: TGTGCCAGCAGCTTAAATGGGGACAGGGCCTATGGCTACACCTTC; CDR3aa: CASSLNGDRAYGYTF; j_gene: TRBJ1-2; v_gene: TRBV7-3; d_gene: TRBD1; len: 15; abundance: -
CDR3nt: TGTGCCAGCAGCTTCGGCAGGAGCGGTGAGACCCAGTACTTC; CDR3aa: CASSFGRSGETQYF; j_gene: TRBJ2-5; v_gene: TRBV5-4; d_gene: -; len: 14; abundance: -
CDR3nt: TGCGCCAGCAGCCAAGATCCCGGACAGTACACTGAAGCTTTCTTT; CDR3aa: CASSQDPGQYTEAFF; j_gene: TRBJ1-1; v_gene: TRBV4-3; d_gene: -; len: 15; abundance: few
CDR3nt: TGTGCCAGCAGCTTAACAGGGTCGCATTCACCCCTCCACTTT; CDR3aa: CASSLTGSHSPLHF; j_gene: TRBJ1-6; v_gene: TRBV7-2; d_gene: -; len: 14; abundance: -
CDR3nt: TGTGCCAGCAGCGTAGGGAGTATTCCTTCAACTAACTATGGCTACACCTTC; CDR3aa: CASSVGSIPSTNYGYTF; j_gene: TRBJ1-2; v_gene: TRBV9; d_gene: -; len: 17; abundance: -
CDR3nt: TGTGCCAGCAGTTACGGAGGGGTTCGGGACGAGCAGTACTTC; CDR3aa: CASSYGGVRDEQYF; j_gene: TRBJ2-7; v_gene: TRBV6-6; d_gene: -; len: 14; abundance: few
CDR3nt: TGTGCCAGCAGCCTCGACTTATCCCTCCTCTTCTTC; CDR3aa: CASSLDLSLLFF; j_gene: TRBJ2-1; v_gene: TRBV9; d_gene: -; len: 12; abundance: -
CDR3nt: TGTGCCAGCAGGAAGCCCAGACAGGGCCTTAATCAGCCCCAGCATTTT; CDR3aa: CASRKPRQGLNQPQHF; j_gene: TRBJ1-5; v_gene: TRBV28; d_gene: TRBD1; len: 16; abundance: -
CDR3nt: TGTGCCAGCAGTTACCCACAGGGACCCCAGTTCTTC; CDR3aa: CASSYPQGPQFF; j_gene: TRBJ2-1; v_gene: TRBV6-6; d_gene: -; len: 12; abundance: once
CDR3nt: TGTGCCAGCAAAACACAGGGGGCGACGGAGACCCAGTACTTC; CDR3aa: CASKTQGATETQYF; j_gene: TRBJ2-5; v_gene: TRBV2; d_gene: TRBD1; len: 14; abundance: few
CDR3nt: TGTGCCAGCACCCCCCGACCGGGACATTGGAACACTGAAGCTTTCTTT; CDR3aa: CASTPRPGHWNTEAFF; j_gene: TRBJ1-1; v_gene: TRBV5-6; d_gene: -; len: 16; abundance: -
CDR3nt: TGTGCCAGCAGCCAAGGCCCGACAGGGAACTATGGCTACACCTTC; CDR3aa: CASSQGPTGNYGYTF; j_gene: TRBJ1-2; v_gene: TRBV11-1; d_gene: TRBD1; len: 15; abundance: -
CDR3nt: TGTGCCAGCAGTGCCCAGGGGGTCAGCAATCAGCCCCAGCATTTT; CDR3aa: CASSAQGVSNQPQHF; j_gene: TRBJ1-5; v_gene: TRBV6-5; d_gene: TRBD1; len: 15; abundance: -
CDR3nt: TGTGCCAGCAGCCTACAGGGGGACCCCTCCACATACAATGAGCAGTTCTTC; CDR3aa: CASSLQGDPSTYNEQFF; j_gene: TRBJ2-1; v_gene: TRBV5-6; d_gene: TRBD1; len: 17; abundance: -
CDR3nt: TGTGCCATCAGCGGTCCGGGACAGGGGGCTTACGAGCAGTACTTC; CDR3aa: CAISGPGQGAYEQYF; j_gene: TRBJ2-7; v_gene: TRBV10-3; d_gene: TRBD1; len: 15; abundance: -
CDR3nt: TGTGCCAGCATAGGGGGACAGGGGGCTGATACGCAGTATTTT; CDR3aa: CASIGGQGADTQYF; j_gene: TRBJ2-3; v_gene: TRBV2; d_gene: TRBD1; len: 14; abundance: -
CDR3nt: TGTGCCAGCAGCTCCCTAAAGAGGGGCACAGATACGCAGTATTTT; CDR3aa: CASSSLKRGTDTQYF; j_gene: TRBJ2-3; v_gene: TRBV13; d_gene: -; len: 15; abundance: -
CDR3nt: TGCGCCAGCAGTCACCCGGGACTAGCGGGGGGGGAGACCCAGTACTTC; CDR3aa: CASSHPGLAGGETQYF; j_gene: TRBJ2-5; v_gene: TRBV5-1; d_gene: TRBD2; len: 16; abundance: -
CDR3nt: TGTGCCAGCAGTCAGACAGGGGGCGTCTCTGGAAACACCATATATTTT; CDR3aa: CASSQTGGVSGNTIYF; j_gene: TRBJ1-3; v_gene: TRBV2; d_gene: TRBD1; len: 16; abundance: -
CDR3nt: TGTGCCAGCAGCTTGCCGACAGTCACAGATACGCAGTATTTT; CDR3aa: CASSLPTVTDTQYF; j_gene: TRBJ2-3; v_gene: TRBV7-9; d_gene: -; len: 14; abundance: once
CDR3nt: TGTGCCAGCAGCGCGACGGGACTAGCGGGAAACGAGCAGTACTTC; CDR3aa: CASSATGLAGNEQYF; j_gene: TRBJ2-7; v_gene: TRBV7-3; d_gene: TRBD2; len: 15; abundance: -
CDR3nt: TGTGCCAGCAGTCCACTGTTGACGGGGGGCTACACCTTC; CDR3aa: CASSPLLTGGYTF; j_gene: TRBJ1-2; v_gene: TRBV28; d_gene: -; len: 13; abundance: -
CDR3nt: TGTGCCAGCAGGGCTGGACAGGGAAGCTACGAGCAGTACTTC; CDR3aa: CASRAGQGSYEQYF; j_gene: TRBJ2-7; v_gene: TRBV6-1; d_gene: TRBD1; len: 14; abundance: once
CDR3nt: TGTGCCAGCGGGGACAGGGAGATTGGCTACACCTTC; CDR3aa: CASGDREIGYTF; j_gene: TRBJ1-2; v_gene: TRBV28; d_gene: TRBD1; len: 12; abundance: few
CDR3nt: TGTGCCAGCTCGCCCGGGAGGGCGGAAGCTTTCTTT; CDR3aa: CASSPGRAEAFF; j_gene: TRBJ1-1; v_gene: TRBV18; d_gene: -; len: 12; abundance: few
CDR3nt: TGTGCCAGCAGCCCCCAAGGATGGACAGGGGAAGATGGCTACACCTTC; CDR3aa: CASSPQGWTGEDGYTF; j_gene: TRBJ1-2; v_gene: TRBV7-6; d_gene: TRBD1; len: 16; abundance: few
CDR3nt: TGTGCCAGCAGAACCGGGACAGGGGGCCTCACTGAAGCTTTCTTT; CDR3aa: CASRTGTGGLTEAFF; j_gene: TRBJ1-1; v_gene: TRBV2; d_gene: TRBD1; len: 15; abundance: -
CDR3nt: TGCGCCAGCAGCCCCTGGACAGGGCGGGAGCAGTACTTC; CDR3aa: CASSPWTGREQYF; j_gene: TRBJ2-7; v_gene: TRBV4-3; d_gene: TRBD1; len: 13; abundance: -
CDR3nt: TGTGCCAGCAGCCGCGGGACTTCTCAAGAGACCCAGTACTTC; CDR3aa: CASSRGTSQETQYF; j_gene: TRBJ2-5; v_gene: TRBV7-7; d_gene: -; len: 14; abundance: once
CDR3nt: TGCGCCAGCAGCCCGGGACAGGGGTCGGAGCCCCAGCATTTT; CDR3aa: CASSPGQGSEPQHF; j_gene: TRBJ1-5; v_gene: TRBV4-1; d_gene: TRBD1; len: 14; abundance: -
CDR3nt: TGTGCCAGCTTAGGACTGGAGGGTCCTGAAGCTTTCTTT; CDR3aa: CASLGLEGPEAFF; j_gene: TRBJ1-1; v_gene: TRBV5-5; d_gene: -; len: 13; abundance: -
CDR3nt: TGCGCCAGCAGGGGAGATGATGAAAAACTGTTTTTT; CDR3aa: CASRGDDEKLFF; j_gene: TRBJ1-4; v_gene: TRBV4-3; d_gene: -; len: 12; abundance: -
CDR3nt: TGTGCCAGCAGTTTTCAGGGGGGATATGGCTACACCTTC; CDR3aa: CASSFQGGYGYTF; j_gene: TRBJ1-2; v_gene: TRBV7-9; d_gene: TRBD1; len: 13; abundance: -
CDR3nt: TGTGCCAGTGAATCCAGGTCCCGGAACACTGAAGCTTTCTTT; CDR3aa: CASESRSRNTEAFF; j_gene: TRBJ1-1; v_gene: TRBV19; d_gene: -; len: 14; abundance: -
CDR3nt: TGTGCCAGCAGTTTCTTTAGCGGGAGGGCCGGCAATGAGCAGTTCTTC; CDR3aa: CASSFFSGRAGNEQFF; j_gene: TRBJ2-1; v_gene: TRBV27; d_gene: TRBD2; len: 16; abundance: few
CDR3nt: TGTGCCCTCGTGCGAGAGAGAGGCTACAATGAGCAGTTCTTC; CDR3aa: CALVRERGYNEQFF; j_gene: TRBJ2-1; v_gene: TRBV5-5; d_gene: -; len: 14; abundance: -
CDR3nt: TGTGCCAGCAGTGATTACTACGAGCAGTACTTC; CDR3aa: CASSDYYEQYF; j_gene: TRBJ2-7; v_gene: TRBV6-1; d_gene: -; len: 11; abundance: few
CDR3nt: TGCGCCAGCAGCTTAGGACAGGGTGGGGATGGCTACACCTTC; CDR3aa: CASSLGQGGDGYTF; j_gene: TRBJ1-2; v_gene: TRBV5-1; d_gene: TRBD1; len: 14; abundance: -
CDR3nt: TGTGCCAGCAGCCAAGTTGGGGGGGACACCGGGGAGCTGTTTTTT; CDR3aa: CASSQVGGDTGELFF; j_gene: TRBJ2-2; v_gene: TRBV7-3; d_gene: TRBD2; len: 15; abundance: -